This is a list of T cell receptor beta chains from one sample in a study of T cells in localized non-small cell lung cancer. TCRdb's copy holds only in-frame clones and misses some; the assay was immunoSEQ multiplex PCR. The sample yields approximately 31,000 clones, around 84% seen once. The sample here was peripheral blood, taken before any cancer treatment. The source of these receptors is a male donor older than 55 with stage II squamous cell lung carcinoma. CDR3s include the opening cysteine and the closing phenylalanine or tryptophan.

V gene	J gene	CDR3 protein
TRBV5-2	TRBJ1-3	CASSQGQSSGNTIYF
TRBV29-1	TRBJ2-1	CSVPKGRSRSYNEQFF
TRBV11-3	TRBJ2-1	CASSPPGLGTTNEQFF
TRBV5-4	TRBJ1-2	CASSQVNREGYGYTF
TRBV7-9	TRBJ2-1	CASSLMTGNEQFF
TRBV5-4	TRBJ1-4	CASSLGLSGEKLFF
TRBV5-6	TRBJ2-3	CASSSMSGEADTQYF
TRBV6-6	TRBJ2-5	CASRDSGRETQYF
TRBV4-1	TRBJ1-2	CASSQEGTGGSRAYGYTF
TRBV7-3	TRBJ2-3	CASSLTGSGGDTQYF
TRBV2	TRBJ2-7	CASSEGVGDLSYEQYF
TRBV19	TRBJ2-1	CASSITRTGGNEQFF
TRBV6-1	TRBJ1-2	CASRGTGLGGYTF
TRBV5-1	TRBJ2-5	CASSPNYRLAGGPKQYF
TRBV6-5	TRBJ2-5	CASSYSGQQETQYF
TRBV18	TRBJ1-1	CASSPQTGDTEAFF
TRBV5-6	TRBJ1-4	CASSPYISGAGEKLFF
TRBV4-3	TRBJ1-6	CASSQEDRLGSPLHF
TRBV28	TRBJ2-2	CASTTLGGQGGTGELFF
TRBV14	TRBJ2-2	CASSQVSGQNTGELFF
TRBV7-2	TRBJ2-7	CASRLGGSYEQYF
TRBV12-5	TRBJ2-2	CASGSHRGGNTGELFF
TRBV2	TRBJ1-2	CASSRAGVDYGYTF
TRBV15	TRBJ1-2	CATSRDTGGYGYTF
TRBV10-3	TRBJ2-1	CAVKEDRRTYEQFF
TRBV9	TRBJ2-5	CASSVAAVQETQYF
TRBV6-4	TRBJ2-1	CASSDSTSGSNEQFF
TRBV10-3	TRBJ1-5	CAIRDRVGQPQHF
TRBV7-9	TRBJ2-5	CASSRTTAETQYF
TRBV12-5	TRBJ1-5	CASGLPVRSHRVTQPQHF
TRBV28	TRBJ2-5	CASSDVAQETQYF
TRBV2	TRBJ1-4	CASSESGATNEKLFF
TRBV21-1	TRBJ2-1	CASSQGLAEYNEQFF
TRBV7-9	TRBJ2-5	CASSLSWGRTVQETQYF
TRBV11-2	TRBJ2-7	CASSLLAGSQYF
TRBV19	TRBJ2-7	CASRSEQDSYEQYF
TRBV11-3	TRBJ2-3	CASSLGQNYSGPDTQYF
TRBV30	TRBJ2-7	CAWSKDRGYEQYF
TRBV10-3	TRBJ2-7	CAISRTAFLDLYF
TRBV19	TRBJ2-7	CASSTGRSYEQYF
TRBV4-1	TRBJ2-7	CASSQVFLAGYEQYF
TRBV19	TRBJ2-1	CASSTISSGEQFF
TRBV19	TRBJ2-1	CASSIWERDGHEQFF
TRBV4-2	TRBJ1-1	CASSKARPDTEAFF
TRBV2	TRBJ2-2	CASKGDSSPRTRIGELFF
TRBV7-2	TRBJ2-5	CASSPSFTAGTQYF
TRBV19	TRBJ2-5	CASSRGRQETQYF
TRBV5-1	TRBJ2-5	CATSPGTGGLQETQYF
TRBV19	TRBJ2-1	CASSMSGINAFNEQFF
TRBV7-3	TRBJ2-1	CASSLAEQPNEQFF
TRBV25-1	TRBJ1-6	CASSEAGGRAPLHF
TRBV11-2	TRBJ2-3	CASSLSGGSVADTQYF
TRBV23-1	TRBJ2-7	CACLAGGNYEQYF
TRBV30	TRBJ1-2	CAWSVGRSGGYTF
TRBV7-9	TRBJ2-7	CASSRGQGPDEQYF